One sample yielded the 5 T cell receptor beta chains listed below, sequenced in a study of PD-L1 blockade in urothelial cancer. Method: immunoSEQ multiplex PCR; TCRdb's copy keeps in-frame clones and lacks some. The repertoire holds roughly 24,000 clones, with approximately 86% as singletons. The specimen was PBMCs, collected around atezolizumab (anti-PD-L1) treatment. These receptors originate from a man aged 60 to 75 with urothelial cancer.

The chain couples TRBV18 to TRBJ2-7; 8 bases line up with TRBD1. Unmatched junction bases numbered 6, after V lost 8 bases and J lost 6 bases. The length of the CDR3 is 12 residues. The V gene's germline CDR1 is KGHSH and CDR2 LQKENI. CDR3 in amino acids: CASGTGTGEQYF. CDR3 DNA sequence: TGTGCCAGCGGGACAGGCACGGGCGAGCAGTACTTC.

The chain recombines TRBV15 with TRBJ2-1; D not resolved. Germline CDR1 is LNHNV and CDR2 is YYDKDF (reference sequence). The CDR3 has 15 amino acids. Trimming shortened V by 3 bases and J by 1 base, and 10 bases separated the two germline ends. CDR3 nucleotides: TGTGCCACCAGCAGCCATAGCAGATCCTACAATGAGCAGTTCTTC. Amino acids: CATSSHSRSYNEQFF.

The chain combines TRBV19 with TRBJ1-2, with TRBD1 identical over 9 bases. CDR3 size: 16 residues. The germline gives CDR1 LNHDA, CDR2 SQIVND (reference sequence). V lost 6 bases and J lost 4; bases outside the gene matches: 12. DNA for the CDR3: TGTGCCAGTAGGATGGGGACAGGGCCCATTGTCTATGGCTACACCTTC. It codes for CASRMGTGPIVYGYTF.

The chain couples TRBV5-4 to TRBJ2-7, with TRBD2 matching over 13 bases. The CDR3 runs to 16 residues. Germline V CDR1 and CDR2: SGHNT, YYREEE (reference sequence). V lost 4 bases, J lost 2 bases, and 6 bases stayed unmatched. CDR3 DNA: TGTGCCAGCAGCGCTCAGGGGACTAGCGGGACCTACGAGCAGTACTTC. Its translation: CASSAQGTSGTYEQYF.

The chain recombines TRBV9 with TRBJ2-3, with D perhaps TRBD1 (5 bases). CDR3 length: 14 residues. Germline CDR1 is SGDLS and CDR2 is YYNGEE. V was clipped by 0 bases and J by 6 bases, with 11 bases between them. CDR3 sequence reads: CASSVADSWDTQYF. The DNA of the CDR3 is TGTGCCAGCAGCGTAGCTGACAGTTGGGATACGCAGTATTTT.